A selection of T cell receptor beta chains follows, all from one sample in a study of T cells in Graves' hyperthyroidism and ophthalmopathy. TCRdb redid the calling of the multiplex PCR reads with MiXCR, one entry per CDR3 protein. In the table there are roughly 550,000 distinct CDR3 sequences, about 16% of which are singletons. Material for sequencing was blood. Receptors were obtained from a woman between 25 and 40 years old with Graves' ophthalmopathy. The CDR3 runs from the conserved cysteine through the conserved F or W. Fields, in order: V gene, J gene, CDR3 protein.

v_gene: TRBV29-1; j_gene: TRBJ2-7; CDR3aa: CSFQSGTEYEQYF
v_gene: TRBV20-1; j_gene: TRBJ1-3; CDR3aa: CSAPDRSGSTIYF
v_gene: TRBV7-9; j_gene: TRBJ2-1; CDR3aa: CASSPYGLGPYNEQFF
v_gene: TRBV20-1; j_gene: TRBJ1-2; CDR3aa: CSAREDRHTNYGYTF
v_gene: TRBV7-3; j_gene: TRBJ1-2; CDR3aa: CASTVSPGDGYTF
v_gene: TRBV19; j_gene: TRBJ1-1; CDR3aa: CASSGRQGAPGTEAFF
v_gene: TRBV7-2; j_gene: TRBJ1-1; CDR3aa: CASSARSRNTEAFF
v_gene: TRBV5-1; j_gene: TRBJ1-1; CDR3aa: CASRSGQGLTEAFF
v_gene: TRBV20-1; j_gene: TRBJ2-1; CDR3aa: CSAPGAGTGNEQFF
v_gene: TRBV9; j_gene: TRBJ1-1; CDR3aa: CASSLGGGYGNTEAFF
v_gene: TRBV11-3; j_gene: TRBJ2-5; CDR3aa: CASSLEGGPEETQYF
v_gene: TRBV30; j_gene: TRBJ2-1; CDR3aa: CAWSSVARSSYNEQFF
v_gene: TRBV30; j_gene: TRBJ1-3; CDR3aa: CAWSSGLSGNTIYF
v_gene: TRBV20-1; j_gene: TRBJ2-2; CDR3aa: CSARDYKLGVGNTGELFF
v_gene: TRBV6-1; j_gene: TRBJ1-1; CDR3aa: CASRIPRGSNTEAFF
v_gene: TRBV29-1; j_gene: TRBJ1-2; CDR3aa: CSVASGTEGYGYTF
v_gene: TRBV4-2; j_gene: TRBJ2-5; CDR3aa: CASSQVISGRRTQYF
v_gene: TRBV27; j_gene: TRBJ2-5; CDR3aa: CASSLLGGARTQYF
v_gene: TRBV4-3; j_gene: TRBJ1-3; CDR3aa: CASSQDQGQLNTIYF
v_gene: TRBV6-1; j_gene: TRBJ1-1; CDR3aa: CASLTLGYTEAFF
v_gene: TRBV12-3/TRBV12-4; j_gene: TRBJ2-1; CDR3aa: CASSLSSGSNEQFF
v_gene: TRBV10-3; j_gene: TRBJ2-1; CDR3aa: CAISESLAGMSSYNEQFF
v_gene: TRBV6-1; j_gene: TRBJ2-7; CDR3aa: CATLSPAGGTYEQYF
v_gene: TRBV4-1; j_gene: TRBJ2-1; CDR3aa: CASSQHSGQGGQFF
v_gene: TRBV20-1; j_gene: TRBJ1-1; CDR3aa: CSARTGFGAFF
v_gene: TRBV28; j_gene: TRBJ1-2; CDR3aa: CASSLGQDGYTF
v_gene: TRBV6-2/TRBV6-3; j_gene: TRBJ2-6; CDR3aa: CASSYYGGAGANVLTF
v_gene: TRBV20-1; j_gene: TRBJ2-5; CDR3aa: CSAQKRGLAPETQYF
v_gene: TRBV4-3; j_gene: TRBJ2-7; CDR3aa: CASSQELANHEQYF
v_gene: TRBV5-4; j_gene: TRBJ2-1; CDR3aa: CASSSDGGSYNEQFF
v_gene: TRBV7-9; j_gene: TRBJ2-5; CDR3aa: CASSPLDRAKYQETQYF
v_gene: TRBV27; j_gene: TRBJ1-6; CDR3aa: CASSLITGNSPLHF
v_gene: TRBV20-1; j_gene: TRBJ1-4; CDR3aa: CSAIQGTDEKLFF
v_gene: TRBV29-1; j_gene: TRBJ2-7; CDR3aa: CSVEGTGGSYEQYF
v_gene: TRBV30; j_gene: TRBJ1-1; CDR3aa: CAWKLPAENTEAFF
v_gene: TRBV25-1; j_gene: TRBJ1-5; CDR3aa: CASSDSGNQPQHF
v_gene: TRBV6-1; j_gene: TRBJ2-5; CDR3aa: CASSRTTEATQYF
v_gene: TRBV15; j_gene: TRBJ1-1; CDR3aa: CATSRDRIENTEAFF
v_gene: TRBV30; j_gene: TRBJ1-4; CDR3aa: CAWSGQRNEKLFF
v_gene: TRBV10-3; j_gene: TRBJ1-2; CDR3aa: CAISDVSYYGYTF
v_gene: TRBV24-1; j_gene: TRBJ2-5; CDR3aa: CATSDASGEYQETQYF
v_gene: TRBV6-5; j_gene: TRBJ2-7; CDR3aa: CASSYSRVAGVGNYEQYF
v_gene: TRBV27; j_gene: TRBJ2-1; CDR3aa: CASKLLRAGEQFF
v_gene: TRBV5-1; j_gene: TRBJ2-3; CDR3aa: CASSLLGGDSHTDTQYF
v_gene: TRBV20-1; j_gene: TRBJ1-5; CDR3aa: CSASRGLSNQPQHF
v_gene: TRBV18; j_gene: TRBJ2-7; CDR3aa: CASSPPGQGFYEQYF
v_gene: TRBV28; j_gene: TRBJ2-1; CDR3aa: CASNLLSGNEQFF
v_gene: TRBV19; j_gene: TRBJ2-1; CDR3aa: CARGTSGSKNEQFF
v_gene: TRBV30; j_gene: TRBJ2-7; CDR3aa: CAWREAGQGYEQYF
v_gene: TRBV27; j_gene: TRBJ2-5; CDR3aa: CASSRGSGQSYQETQYF
v_gene: TRBV24-1; j_gene: TRBJ2-1; CDR3aa: CATSDQSKSGPREAYNEQFF
v_gene: TRBV28; j_gene: TRBJ2-5; CDR3aa: CASSFPQGSGETQYF
v_gene: TRBV7-2; j_gene: TRBJ1-5; CDR3aa: CASSKGHDSNQPQHF
v_gene: TRBV7-8; j_gene: TRBJ2-1; CDR3aa: CASRRTGGSSYNEQFF
v_gene: TRBV7-9; j_gene: TRBJ2-3; CDR3aa: CASVGPNTDTQYF